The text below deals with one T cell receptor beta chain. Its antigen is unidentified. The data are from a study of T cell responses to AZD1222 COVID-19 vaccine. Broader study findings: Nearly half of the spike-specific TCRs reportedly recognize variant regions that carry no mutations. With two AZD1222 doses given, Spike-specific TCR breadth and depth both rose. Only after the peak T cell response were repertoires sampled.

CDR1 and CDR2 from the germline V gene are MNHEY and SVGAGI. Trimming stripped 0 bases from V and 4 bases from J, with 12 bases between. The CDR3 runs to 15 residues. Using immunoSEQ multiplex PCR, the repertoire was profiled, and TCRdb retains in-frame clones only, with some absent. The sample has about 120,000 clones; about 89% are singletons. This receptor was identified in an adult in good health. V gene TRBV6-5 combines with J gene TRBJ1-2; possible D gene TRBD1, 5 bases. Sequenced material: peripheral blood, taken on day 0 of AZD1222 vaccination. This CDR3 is CASSYSVGELYGYTF. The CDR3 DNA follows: TGTGCCAGCAGTTACTCGGTAGGGGAGCTCTATGGCTACACCTTC.